This TCR beta chain was profiled in a study of long-term antiretroviral therapy in people with HIV. Study details: Sampling started about a decade before the 2015 immediate-ART recommendation. Notes on the study in general: Documentation of ART adherence, viral resistance or therapy changes was absent.

To note about this clone: Its antigen is as yet unknown.

The authors ran the immunoSEQ assay, v3.0, at survey level. Method: immunoSEQ multiplex PCR; TCRdb's copy keeps in-frame clones and lacks some. The sample holds fewer than 25,000 clones, roughly 95% seen once. The CDR3 is 14 residues long. The V and J ends lost 4 bases and 7 bases, in that order; junction bases with no gene match: 8. CDR1 and CDR2 from the germline V gene are SGHVS and FQNEAQ. This TCR came from a woman aged 50 to 65 with HIV. V gene TRBV7-8 combines with J gene TRBJ2-7; TRBD1 aligns across 9 bases. The source was unsorted PBMCs, collected 4.9 years after starting antiretroviral therapy. The CDR3 bases are TGTGCCAGCAGCTCCTTAAGACAGGGGGGTGAGCAGTACTTC. Translated: CASSSLRQGGEQYF.